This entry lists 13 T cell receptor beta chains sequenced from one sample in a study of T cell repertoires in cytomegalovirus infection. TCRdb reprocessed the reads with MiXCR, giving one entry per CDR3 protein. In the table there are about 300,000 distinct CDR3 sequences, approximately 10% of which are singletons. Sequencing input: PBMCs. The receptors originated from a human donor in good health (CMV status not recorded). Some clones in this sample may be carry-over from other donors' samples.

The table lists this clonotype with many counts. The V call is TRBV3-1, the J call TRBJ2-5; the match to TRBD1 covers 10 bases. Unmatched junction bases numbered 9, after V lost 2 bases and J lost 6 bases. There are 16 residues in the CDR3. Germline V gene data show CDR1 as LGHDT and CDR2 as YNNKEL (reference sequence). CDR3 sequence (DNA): TGTGCCAGCAGCCAAATTCGACAGGGGGCGCGGAAGACCCAGTACTTC. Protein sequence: CASSQIRQGARKTQYF.

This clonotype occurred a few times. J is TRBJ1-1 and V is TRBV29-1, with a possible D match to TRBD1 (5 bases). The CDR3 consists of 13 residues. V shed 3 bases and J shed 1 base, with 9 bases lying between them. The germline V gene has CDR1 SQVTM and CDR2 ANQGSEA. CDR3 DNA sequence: TGCAGCGTTGATAACGGACAGAACACTGAAGCTTTCTTT. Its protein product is CSVDNGQNTEAFF.

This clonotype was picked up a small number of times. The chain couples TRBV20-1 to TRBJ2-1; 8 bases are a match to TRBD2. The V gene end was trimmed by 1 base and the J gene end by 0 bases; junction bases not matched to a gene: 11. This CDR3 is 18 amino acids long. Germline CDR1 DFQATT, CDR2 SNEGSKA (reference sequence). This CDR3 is CSARAIRAGALSYNEQFF. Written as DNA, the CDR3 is TGCAGTGCTAGAGCCATCCGAGCGGGGGCACTCTCCTACAATGAGCAGTTCTTC.

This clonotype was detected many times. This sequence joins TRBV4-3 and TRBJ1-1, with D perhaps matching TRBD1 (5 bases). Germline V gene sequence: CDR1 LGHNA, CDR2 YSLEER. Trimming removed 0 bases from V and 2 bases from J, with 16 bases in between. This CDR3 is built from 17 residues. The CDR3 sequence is CASSQEIRGTFNTEAFF. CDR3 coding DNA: TGCGCCAGCAGCCAAGAGATTCGGGGGACCTTTAACACTGAAGCTTTCTTT.

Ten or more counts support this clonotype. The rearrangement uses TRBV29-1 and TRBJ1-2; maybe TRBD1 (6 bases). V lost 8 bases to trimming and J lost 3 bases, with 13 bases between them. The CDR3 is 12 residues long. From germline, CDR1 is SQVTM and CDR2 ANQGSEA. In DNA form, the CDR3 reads TGCAGCACCCACGGGGGCCACTATGGCTACACCTTC. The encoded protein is CSTHGGHYGYTF.

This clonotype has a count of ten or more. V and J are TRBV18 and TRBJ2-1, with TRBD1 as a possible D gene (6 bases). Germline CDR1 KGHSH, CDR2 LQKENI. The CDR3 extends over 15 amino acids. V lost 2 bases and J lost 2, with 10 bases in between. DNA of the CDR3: TGTGCCAGCTCACCATCGGGACACCCCTACAATGAGCAGTTCTTC. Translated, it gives CASSPSGHPYNEQFF. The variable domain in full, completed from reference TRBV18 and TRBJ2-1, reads NAGVMQNPRHLVRRRGQEARLRCSPMKGHSHVYWYRQLPEEGLKFMVYLQKENIIDESGMPKERFSAEFPKEGPSILRIQQVVRGDSAAYFCASSPSGHPYNEQFFGPGTRLTVL.

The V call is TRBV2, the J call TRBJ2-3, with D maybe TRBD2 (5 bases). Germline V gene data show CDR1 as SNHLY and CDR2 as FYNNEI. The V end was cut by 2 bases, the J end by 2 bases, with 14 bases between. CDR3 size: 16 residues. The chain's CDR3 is CASSETARALTDTQYF. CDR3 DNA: TGTGCCAGCAGTGAAACCGCGCGGGCCCTCACAGATACGCAGTATTTT.

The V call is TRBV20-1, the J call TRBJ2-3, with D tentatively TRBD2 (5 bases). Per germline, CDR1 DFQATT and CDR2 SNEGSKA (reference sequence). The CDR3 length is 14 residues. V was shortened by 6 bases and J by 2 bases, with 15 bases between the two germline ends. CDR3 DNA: TGCAGTGCCCCGAGGAGCGGTACCACAGATACGCAGTATTTT. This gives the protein CSAPRSGTTDTQYF.

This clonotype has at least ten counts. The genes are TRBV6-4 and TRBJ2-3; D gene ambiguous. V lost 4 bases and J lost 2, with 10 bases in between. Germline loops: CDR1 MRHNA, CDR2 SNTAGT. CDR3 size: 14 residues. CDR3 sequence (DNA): TGTGCCAGCAGTGTGGGATCCCCCACAGATACGCAGTATTTT. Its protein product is CASSVGSPTDTQYF.

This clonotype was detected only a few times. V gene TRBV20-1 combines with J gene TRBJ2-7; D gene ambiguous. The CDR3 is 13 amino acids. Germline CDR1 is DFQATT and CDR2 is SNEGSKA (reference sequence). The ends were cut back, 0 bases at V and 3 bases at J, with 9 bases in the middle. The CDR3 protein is CSARDPRSYEQYV. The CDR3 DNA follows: TGCAGTGCTAGAGATCCTCGCAGCTACGAGCAGTACGTC.

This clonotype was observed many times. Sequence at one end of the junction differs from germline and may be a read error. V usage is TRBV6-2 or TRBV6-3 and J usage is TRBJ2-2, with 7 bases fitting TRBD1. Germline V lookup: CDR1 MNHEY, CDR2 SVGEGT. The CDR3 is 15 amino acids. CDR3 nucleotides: TGTGCCAGCAGTCACTCACAGGGGCTGTCCGGGGAGCTGTTTTTT. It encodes CASSHSQGLSGELFF.

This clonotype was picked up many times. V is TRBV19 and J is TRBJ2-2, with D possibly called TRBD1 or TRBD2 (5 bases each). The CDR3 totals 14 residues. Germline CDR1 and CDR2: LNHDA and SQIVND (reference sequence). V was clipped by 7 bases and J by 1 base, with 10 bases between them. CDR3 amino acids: CASTWDRNTGELFF. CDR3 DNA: TGTGCCAGTACCTGGGACCGGAACACCGGGGAGCTGTTTTTT.

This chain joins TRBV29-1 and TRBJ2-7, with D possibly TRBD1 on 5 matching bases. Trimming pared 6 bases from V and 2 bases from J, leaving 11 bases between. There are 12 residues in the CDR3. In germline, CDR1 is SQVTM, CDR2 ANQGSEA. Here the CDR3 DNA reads TGCAGCGTCAAACTGGGGCCCTACGAGCAGTACTTC. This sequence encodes CSVKLGPYEQYF.